This T cell receptor (beta chain) is drawn from a study of blood T cell repertoires in COVID-19. TCRdb's copy holds only in-frame clones and misses some; the assay was immunoSEQ multiplex PCR. The data hold about 160,000 clones, with about 85% observed a single time. V was pared by 0 bases and J by 0 bases, with 8 bases between. Germline V gene sequence: CDR1 SGHTA, CDR2 FQGNSA. This CDR3 contains 16 residues. The V and J genes are TRBV7-2 and TRBJ2-2; possible D gene TRBD2, 5 bases. What was sequenced was PBMCs or T cells enriched from blood (not recorded which). The TCR sequence derives from a woman in her thirties or forties with acute COVID-19. The CDR3 protein is CASSLAGAANTGELFF. CDR3 in DNA: TGTGCCAGCAGCTTAGCGGGAGCAGCGAACACCGGGGAGCTGTTTTTT.